A selection of T cell receptor beta chains follows, all from one sample in a study of OX40 agonist ivuxolimab in advanced cancers. Using immunoSEQ multiplex PCR, the repertoire was profiled, and TCRdb retains in-frame clones only, with some absent. The repertoire holds tens of thousands of clones, about 88% seen once, with approximately 0.26% in the top ten. The material sequenced was CD4+ or CD8+ T cells sorted from blood, taken in a trial of the OX40 agonist ivuxolimab. The receptor set was obtained from an adult with an advanced solid tumor such as melanoma, head and neck, liver or kidney cancer. Each CDR3 is given with its conserved first and last residue. D genes are given only for firm matches. Where a row states a size, it is once, few, many or the class of an expanded clone; other rows omit it.

>TRBD2|-|TRBV6-1|16|TRBJ2-1
CASSEADSGVYNEQFF
TGTGCCAGCAGTGAAGCGGATAGCGGGGTCTACAATGAGCAGTTCTTC
>-|-|TRBV6-5|14|TRBJ1-3
CASTRGSSGNTIYF
TGTGCCAGCACCCGGGGGAGCTCTGGAAACACCATATATTTT
>-|-|TRBV7-2|17|TRBJ2-7
CASSLTLLSDSPREQYF
TGTGCCAGCAGCTTAACCCTACTTTCCGACAGTCCCCGGGAGCAGTACTTC
>-|-|TRBV25-1|14|TRBJ1-5
CASSDGGGGQPQHF
TGTGCCAGCAGTGATGGAGGGGGGGGTCAGCCCCAGCATTTT
>TRBD1|-|TRBV5-1|16|TRBJ2-1
CASSLIGTGQTHEQFF
TGCGCCAGCAGCCTAATCGGGACAGGGCAGACGCATGAGCAGTTCTTC
>-|-|TRBV18|15|TRBJ1-1
CASSPGGSGGTEAFF
TGTGCCAGCTCACCTGGAGGCTCGGGTGGCACTGAAGCTTTCTTT
>TRBD1|-|TRBV12-5|13|TRBJ1-1
CASGRQGPTEAFF
TGTGCTAGTGGTAGACAGGGACCAACTGAAGCTTTCTTT
>-|-|TRBV5-1|15|TRBJ1-5
CASSLGVGPNQPQHF
TGCGCCAGCAGCTTGGGGGTCGGTCCTAATCAGCCCCAGCATTTT
>-|-|TRBV7-8|13|TRBJ2-7
CASSRGADYEQYF
TGTGCCAGCAGCCGAGGGGCCGACTACGAGCAGTACTTC
>TRBD2|-|TRBV7-6|14|TRBJ2-1
CASSSRGGTNEQFF
TGTGCCAGCAGCTCTCGGGGAGGGACGAATGAGCAGTTCTTC
>-|-|TRBV30|12|TRBJ1-2
CAWSPDMGGYTF
TGTGCCTGGAGTCCCGATATGGGAGGCTACACCTTC
>TRBD1|-|TRBV7-2|16|TRBJ1-4
CASSPRRTGANEKLFF
TGTGCCAGCAGCCCGAGACGGACAGGGGCTAATGAAAAACTGTTTTTT
>TRBD2|-|TRBV7-9|16|TRBJ2-3
CASSLEPAGGTDTQYF
TGTGCCAGCAGCTTAGAACCAGCGGGGGGCACAGATACGCAGTATTTT
>-|-|TRBV5-1|13|TRBJ2-3
CASSSAATDTQYF
TGCGCCAGCAGCTCCGCAGCTACAGATACGCAGTATTTT
>TRBD1|-|TRBV6-6|15|TRBJ1-1
CASSYSGTASTEAFF
TGTGCCAGCAGTTACTCGGGGACAGCTTCCACTGAAGCTTTCTTT
>-|-|TRBV10-3|16|TRBJ2-3
CAISESTKGDTDTQYF
TGTGCCATCAGTGAGTCGACAAAAGGGGACACAGATACGCAGTATTTT
>TRBD1|-|TRBV6-1|14|TRBJ1-4
CASRPGQINEKLFF
TGTGCCAGCAGGCCGGGACAGATAAATGAAAAACTGTTTTTT
>-|few|TRBV6-5|13|TRBJ2-7
CASSGDIPHEQYF
TGTGCCAGCAGTGGGGACATCCCCCACGAGCAGTACTTC
>TRBD2|-|TRBV11-2|14|TRBJ2-2
CASMRSGGTGELFF
TGTGCCAGCATGAGAAGCGGGGGCACCGGGGAGCTGTTTTTT
>-|-|TRBV5-1|12|TRBJ2-1
CASSAGVDEQFF
TGCGCCAGCAGTGCAGGGGTCGATGAGCAGTTCTTC
>TRBD2|-|TRBV9|17|TRBJ2-3
CASSVAGLAGGLDTQYF
TGTGCCAGCAGCGTAGCCGGACTAGCGGGGGGGCTAGATACGCAGTATTTT
>-|-|TRBV6-5|12|TRBJ1-3
CASSGGRNTIYF
TGTGCCAGCAGTGGGGGCCGGAACACCATATATTTT
>-|-|TRBV7-6|14|TRBJ1-5
CASSLLGTNQPQHF
TGTGCCAGCAGCTTACTCGGGACCAATCAGCCCCAGCATTTT
>-|once|TRBV5-4|14|TRBJ2-1
CASSFLSAGNEQFF
TGTGCCAGCAGCTTTCTGAGTGCCGGCAATGAGCAGTTCTTC
>TRBD2|-|TRBV7-2|16|TRBJ2-3
CASSLVASGGTDTQYF
TGTGCCAGCAGCTTAGTAGCGAGCGGGGGCACAGATACGCAGTATTTT
>TRBD1|-|TRBV6-1|14|TRBJ1-5
CASSGRQGRMPQHF
TGTGCCAGCAGTGGCCGACAGGGACGGATGCCCCAGCATTTT
>-|-|TRBV4-2|17|TRBJ2-5
CASSQAHRSGGEETQYF
TGTGCCAGCAGCCAAGCCCATAGGTCGGGGGGCGAGGAGACCCAGTACTTC
>TRBD1|-|TRBV4-1|18|TRBJ1-5
CASSQEGQGSNSNQPQHF
TGCGCCAGCAGCCAAGAAGGACAGGGGAGTAACAGCAATCAGCCCCAGCATTTT
>-|-|TRBV15|16|TRBJ2-7
CATSLEANRPSYEQYF
TGTGCCACCAGTTTAGAAGCGAACAGACCCTCCTACGAGCAGTACTTC
>TRBD1|-|TRBV7-2|18|TRBJ1-6
CASSLGTGWGEGVSPLHF
TGTGCCAGCAGCTTAGGGACAGGTTGGGGTGAGGGGGTTTCACCCCTCCACTTT
>TRBD1|-|TRBV6-1|14|TRBJ2-7
CASVRDRGAYEQYF
TGTGCCAGCGTCCGGGACAGGGGAGCCTACGAGCAGTACTTC
>TRBD2|-|TRBV27|14|TRBJ2-3
CASSFLGGDDTQYF
TGTGCCAGCAGTTTCCTGGGGGGGGACGATACGCAGTATTTT
>TRBD2|once|TRBV30|16|TRBJ2-5
CAWSVGTSGGTETQYF
TGTGCCTGGAGTGTAGGGACTAGCGGGGGTACAGAGACCCAGTACTTC
>-|-|TRBV7-3|18|TRBJ1-5
CASSPHHTVGDSNQPQHF
TGTGCCAGCAGCCCCCACCACACCGTCGGGGATAGCAATCAGCCCCAGCATTTT
>-|-|TRBV6-4|15|TRBJ1-6
CAEGGLSSYNSPLHF
TGTGCCGAAGGCGGGTTGAGCTCCTATAATTCACCCCTCCACTTT
>-|-|TRBV2|15|TRBJ1-5
CASSEPQISDQPQHF
TGTGCCAGCAGTGAACCACAAATTTCCGATCAGCCCCAGCATTTT
>-|few|TRBV6-1|15|TRBJ1-5
CASSEAPGARQPQHF
TGTGCCAGCAGTGAAGCACCGGGGGCGAGGCAGCCCCAGCATTTT
>-|-|TRBV5-1|15|TRBJ1-6
CASSLGSQGRSPLHF
TGCGCCAGCAGCTTGGGATCCCAGGGCAGGTCACCCCTCCACTTT
>TRBD1|-|TRBV4-3|19|TRBJ1-6
CASSQTPKPDRDYNSPLHF
TGCGCCAGCAGCCAAACCCCAAAACCAGACAGGGATTATAATTCACCCCTCCACTTT
>-|-|TRBV30|12|TRBJ1-4
CAWRPFNEKLFF
TGTGCCTGGAGGCCATTCAATGAAAAACTGTTTTTT
>TRBD1|-|TRBV5-4|14|TRBJ1-2
CASSLSGTVHGYTF
TGTGCCAGCAGCTTGTCCGGGACAGTCCATGGCTACACCTTC
>-|-|TRBV18|18|TRBJ2-7
CASSPEEGFTPDSYEQYF
TGTGCCAGCTCACCTGAGGAAGGGTTTACCCCCGACTCCTACGAGCAGTACTTC
>-|-|TRBV11-2|14|TRBJ2-5
CASSLDRGRETQYF
TGTGCCAGCAGCTTAGATCGCGGAAGGGAGACCCAGTACTTC
>-|-|TRBV5-1|18|TRBJ1-4
CASSLGLSGRATNEKLFF
TGCGCCAGCAGCTTGGGACTCTCAGGGAGGGCAACTAATGAAAAACTGTTTTTT
>-|-|TRBV9|15|TRBJ2-3
CASSARLFLADTQYF
TGTGCCAGCAGCGCCAGGTTGTTCCTGGCAGATACGCAGTATTTT
>-|-|TRBV19|15|TRBJ2-2
CASSSYGTPPGELFF
TGTGCCAGTAGTAGCTACGGGACTCCCCCCGGGGAGCTGTTTTTT
>TRBD1|-|TRBV29-1|14|TRBJ1-1
CSVNDRGRRTEAFF
TGCAGCGTGAACGACAGGGGGCGACGAACTGAAGCTTTCTTT
>TRBD2|-|TRBV9|17|TRBJ2-3
CASSVVTSGGHTDTQYF
TGTGCCAGCAGCGTAGTGACTAGCGGGGGGCACACAGATACGCAGTATTTT
>-|-|TRBV2|16|TRBJ1-3
CASSEALGGTGNTIYF
TGTGCCAGCAGTGAAGCGCTCGGGGGCACAGGAAACACCATATATTTT
>-|-|TRBV10-3|14|TRBJ2-3
CAISESTSTDTQYF
TGTGCCATCAGTGAGTCGACGAGCACAGATACGCAGTATTTT
>TRBD1|-|TRBV5-4|16|TRBJ2-2
CASSWGTGLNTGELFF
TGTGCCAGCAGCTGGGGGACAGGCCTCAACACCGGGGAGCTGTTTTTT
>-|-|TRBV5-6|14|TRBJ2-2
CASSPGQNTGELFF
TGTGCCAGCAGCCCAGGACAGAACACCGGGGAGCTGTTTTTT
>TRBD1|-|TRBV5-4|14|TRBJ2-7
CASSFLDRGHEQYF
TGTGCCAGCAGCTTCCTGGACAGGGGCCACGAGCAGTACTTC
>-|-|TRBV5-1|15|TRBJ2-2
CASSYKSTDTGELFF
TGCGCCAGCAGCTACAAATCGACAGACACCGGGGAGCTGTTTTTT
>-|-|TRBV27|15|TRBJ2-3
CASMGWQVGTDTQYF
TGTGCCAGCATGGGTTGGCAGGTTGGGACAGATACGCAGTATTTT
>TRBD1|-|TRBV5-1|15|TRBJ1-6
CASSLADRGDSPLHF
TGCGCCAGCAGCTTGGCCGACAGGGGTGATTCACCCCTCCACTTT
>-|-|TRBV29-1|14|TRBJ1-5
CSVRGVSSNQPQHF
TGCAGCGTTCGAGGGGTATCGAGCAATCAGCCCCAGCATTTT
>-|-|TRBV7-3|14|TRBJ2-1
CASSRRGTYNEQFF
TGTGCCAGCAGCCGCCGGGGGACCTACAATGAGCAGTTCTTC
>-|-|TRBV30|16|TRBJ1-2
CAWKGDLKGDNYGYTF
TGTGCCTGGAAGGGGGACCTCAAGGGAGATAACTATGGCTACACCTTC